This entry is about one T cell receptor beta chain. The antigen it recognizes is unknown. The sample holds no much larger clone one base away, and base qualities are not on file. Reading the germline V gene gives CDR1 SGHTA and CDR2 FQGNSA. The CDR3, from cysteine to phenylalanine, totals 14 residues. The kept DNA is CDR3 alone, 42 bases in frame from the first base. V is clipped by 5 bases and J by 6 bases, and the sequence between their germline boundaries is 13 bases long. This record belongs to a study of cytomegalovirus exposure and HLA in healthy donors (dated by TCRdb to 2017 to 2019). Regarding the study in general: An earlier analysis of 587 of the donors reported about 290 Gb of sequence data and approximately 110 million unique TCR beta sequences from about 180 million T cells. Every repertoire in the discovery cohort had been generated on one and the same sequencing platform. Class I and class II HLA loci were covered by the typing at four-digit resolution. In an earlier analysis of 550 to 700 of the donors, high-throughput TCR beta sequencing was used to judge whether each TCR beta V gene segment behaved as functional or pseudogenic. A later genetic analysis used genome-wide SNP genotypes for about 65% of the roughly 670 donors, treating that subset as a discovery cohort. Alongside the repertoire data, information on donor age, sex, ethnicity and CMV serostatus was compiled. The study combined high-throughput TCR immunosequencing, statistical association of individual TCRs with disease status, and machine learning to predict cytomegalovirus infection status. A separate validation cohort of about 110 different subjects was used in addition to the 666-subject first cohort. Among around 400 genotyped donors of the cohort, an average of approximately 240,000 unique TCR beta nucleotide sequences was sequenced per donor, of which 15% to 20% were non-productive. A few DR-DQ haplotypes were handled as single units for association and clustering because linkage in the cohort was strong. The aim of the study was to test whether cataloging public T cell receptors could identify signatures of past pathogen exposure. The study used immunosequencing to profile the T cell repertoires of 600 to 850 subjects and linked those repertoires to cytomegalovirus serostatus. An early release covering more than 500 HLA-typed donors comprised 250 to 350 gigabases of sequencing data and some 79 million unique TCR sequences. Rather than drawing on any new phenotypic data, the later analysis identified candidate immune exposures from TCR beta sequences and the way those sequences occurred across donors. A later analysis re-examined previously published TCR beta repertoires from over 500 donors and added high-resolution HLA genotyping to investigate patterns of TCR occurrence. Among the roughly 380 genotyped donors, 75% to 90% belonged to the genetic ancestry cluster associated with self-reported Caucasian donors. The number of donors typed differed by locus, with roughly 620-630 for A, B, C, DRB1 and DQB1, around 520 for DQA1, 600 to 610 for DPA1, and 472 for DPB1. Broader findings and caveats from the paper: Because HLA typing was unavailable for some donors at each locus, only the typed subset was used in association tests. Some IMGT-functional V segments, including TRBV6-2 and TRBV6-3, could not be distinguished by the 87-base-pair reads and were therefore excluded. Roughly uniform sequencing depth across donors was assumed in presence/absence analyses, although this assumption may not hold. The only immune exposure information available for the cohort was CMV serostatus. A further reported finding was that TCR beta sequences accurately predicted the HLA-A and HLA-B alleles for most subjects in the first cohort. Most TCR sequences were seen in very few donors, while some public TCRs were found in many individuals. Cytomegalovirus status was reported to be diagnosed by the classifier with high specificity and sensitivity in both the original and validation cohorts. According to a later analysis, TCR association rates differed among HLA loci, with DRB1 alleles showing the most associated TCRs and HLA-C alleles showing the fewest. Correlated functional status among segregating V segments might be attributable to linkage disequilibrium, but an unknown experimental factor could not be ruled out. A later analysis associated 15,000 to 20,000 TCR beta sequences with specific HLA alleles at a false discovery rate of 0.05. In the study, approximately 160 TCR beta chains were listed as associated with cytomegalovirus. This cohort had only TCR beta chains sequenced, and the lack of alpha or paired-chain data limited which features could be detected. In a later genetic analysis, fewer N-insertions in productive TCRs were reported among donors in an Asian-associated ancestry cluster than the approximately 630-donor mean. According to the authors, the approach could potentially be generalized to other disease states and immunological phenotypes. Assigning TCR associations to individual alleles was difficult when HLA alleles, especially DR and DQ, strongly co-occurred. In an earlier analysis of 587 of the donors, most TCR beta V segments were observed in productive rearrangements about 87% or about 30% of the time, broadly matching IMGT annotations. The earlier analysis of 587 of the donors excluded roughly 17 rarely observed V segments, including chromosome 9 orphons, because counts were too low. In a later analysis, several top co-occurrence clusters were reported to appear linked to parvovirus B19, influenza, CMV and Epstein-Barr virus. Most CMV-associated TCR beta chains appeared to be HLA-restricted in a later analysis, and the HLA associations seemed to be driven largely by CMV exposure. The sequencing pipeline was judged likely to have produced a cluster of highly shared sequence variants as a technical artifact. Compared with equally common non-associated chains, HLA-associated TCR beta chains in a later analysis were more clonally expanded and had lower generation probabilities. Three of the identified cytomegalovirus-associated TCR beta chains were confirmed in vitro to be specific for cytomegalovirus antigens. A later genetic analysis associated a missense DCLRE1C variant with V-gene and J-gene trimming of TCR beta chains, and an independent cohort replicated the association.

The receptor library was made with the immunoSEQ multiplex PCR assay. The multiplex PCR relied on a mix of 60 forward primers for TCR Vbeta segments and 13 reverse primers for TCR Jbeta segments. The CDR3 region of rearranged TCR beta genes was amplified from genomic DNA by a multiplex PCR assay. Amplified TCR beta libraries were sequenced as 87-base-pair reads on the Illumina HiSeq System. On the study's bioinformatics: In a later analysis, 77 million or so unique TCR beta chains were counted across the approximately 620 repertoires, and about 9.9 million of these chains were shared by at least two donors. To remove PCR and sequencing errors, raw reads were error-corrected and collapsed into unique sequences using a nearest-neighbor algorithm that merged closely related sequences. To assign V, D and J gene segments, CDR3 sequences were aligned to IMGT reference sequences. For a sequence to be retained, at least a six-nucleotide match to both a V gene segment and a J gene segment was required. Rearrangements were classified as productive when the CDR3 lacked stop codons and remained in frame with V and J, and all other rearrangements were classified as non-productive. Following IMGT convention, CDR3 was defined as the stretch from the second conserved V-encoded cysteine to the conserved J-encoded phenylalanine. The earlier analysis of more than 450 of the donors excluded sequences that lacked an unambiguous match to a single V gene segment. In an earlier analysis of 587 of the donors, a V segment was called functional when productive rearrangements were above 56.7%, and segregating when the standard deviation between donors exceeded 5%. To diagnose cytomegalovirus status from the catalog of TCR beta chain sequences, a statistical classification framework was built. A later analysis assigned V and J genes by comparing TCR nucleotide sequences with IMGT/GENE-DB human TR gene sequences. A later analysis assigned CDR3 sequences and most-parsimonious VDJ recombination scenarios with the TCRdist pipeline. In a later analysis, each TCR beta chain was defined by its CDR3 amino acid sequence together with its V-gene family, and reads without a unique V-gene family were excluded. As a way to deal with suspected cross-contamination and a sequencing artifact, a later analysis dropped approximately 590 nucleotide sequences that were highly shared and had low generation probability. A later analysis calculated a clonal expansion index for each public chain from normalized within-repertoire ranks of inferred template counts. Generation probabilities in a later analysis came from a VDJ recombination model fitted to out-of-frame rearrangements, and those results were checked against IGoR. Hypergeometric tests were used in a later analysis to score TCR-TCR, TCR-HLA and TCR-CMV co-occurrence, with a repertoire-size bias correction applied to the TCR pairs. A later analysis estimated false discovery rates by permuting HLA or CMV assignments 20 times. In a later analysis, co-occurring TCRs were grouped with DBSCAN, and TCRdist sequence similarity was added when clustering was performed within HLA-allele-positive subsets. Repertoires with fewer than 30,000 or more than 120,000 public chains, plus five repertoires with anomalous nucleotide sharing, were excluded from co-occurrence clustering. TCRdb re-hosts the immuneACCESS table, in-frame sequences only. Its copies lack some clones; in the studies checked, an unresolved V gene accounts for under half of them, and the cause for the rest is not known. V, J and clone size derive from that table, while D and trimming were established from the DNA sequence. Counted in this sample were 55,000 to 85,000 clones; about 80% of them appeared once. The biggest ten clones account for about 8% of the sample.

The cohort was made up of 666 healthy bone marrow donors. All cohort members were sampled while nominally healthy, although unrecorded immune exposures were likely present. The donor was CMV seropositive and belonged to the group of 270 or so seropositive cohort members. A peripheral blood sample was collected from each donor, and TCR beta sequencing was performed on peripheral blood mononuclear cells. The Qiagen DNeasy Blood Extraction Kit was used to extract genomic DNA from the blood cell samples. The chain is assembled from TRBV7-2 and TRBJ1-4, with TRBD1 tentatively as D gene (5 bases match). The TCR was taken from a man younger than 35 in good health and CMV-seropositive. The sequencing sample was made of PBMCs. The CDR3 region: CASSPAPRDEKLFF. Read as DNA, the sequence is TGTGCCAGCAGCCCAGCGCCCAGGGATGAAAAACTGTTTTTT.